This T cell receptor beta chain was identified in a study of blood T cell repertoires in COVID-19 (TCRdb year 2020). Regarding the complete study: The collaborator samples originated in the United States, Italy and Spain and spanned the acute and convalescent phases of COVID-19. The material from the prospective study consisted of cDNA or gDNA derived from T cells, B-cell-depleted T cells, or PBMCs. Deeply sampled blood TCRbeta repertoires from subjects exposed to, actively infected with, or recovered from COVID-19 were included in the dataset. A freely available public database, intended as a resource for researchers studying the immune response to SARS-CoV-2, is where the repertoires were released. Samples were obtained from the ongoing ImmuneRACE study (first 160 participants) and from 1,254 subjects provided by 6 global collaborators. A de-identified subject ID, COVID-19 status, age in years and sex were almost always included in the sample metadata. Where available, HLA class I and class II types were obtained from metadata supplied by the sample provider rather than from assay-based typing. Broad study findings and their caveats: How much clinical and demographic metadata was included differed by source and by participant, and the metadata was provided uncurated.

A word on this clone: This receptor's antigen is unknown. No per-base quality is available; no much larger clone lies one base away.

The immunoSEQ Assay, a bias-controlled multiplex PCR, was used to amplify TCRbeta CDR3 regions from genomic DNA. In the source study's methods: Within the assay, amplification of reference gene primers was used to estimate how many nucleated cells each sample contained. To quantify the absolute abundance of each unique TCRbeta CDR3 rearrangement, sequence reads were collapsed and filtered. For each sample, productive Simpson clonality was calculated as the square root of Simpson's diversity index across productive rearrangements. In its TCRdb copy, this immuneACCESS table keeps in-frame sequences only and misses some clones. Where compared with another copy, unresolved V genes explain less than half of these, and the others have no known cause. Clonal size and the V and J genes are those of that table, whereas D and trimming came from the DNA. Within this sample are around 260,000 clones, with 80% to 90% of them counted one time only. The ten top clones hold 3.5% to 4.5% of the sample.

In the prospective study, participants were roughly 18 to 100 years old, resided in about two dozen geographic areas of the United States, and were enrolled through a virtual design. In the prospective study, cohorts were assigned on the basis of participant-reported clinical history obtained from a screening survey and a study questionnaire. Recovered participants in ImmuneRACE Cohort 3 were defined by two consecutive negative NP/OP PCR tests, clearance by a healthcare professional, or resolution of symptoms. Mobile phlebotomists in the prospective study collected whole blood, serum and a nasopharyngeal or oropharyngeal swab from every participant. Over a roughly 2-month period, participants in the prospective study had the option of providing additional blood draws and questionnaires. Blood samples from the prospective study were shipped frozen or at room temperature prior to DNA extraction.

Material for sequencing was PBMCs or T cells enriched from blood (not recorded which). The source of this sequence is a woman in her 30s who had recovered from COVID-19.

The nucleotide sequence reads TGTGCCAGCAGCCTGAGCACACAGGGAAACTATGGCTACACCTTC. Its protein reads: CASSLSTQGNYGYTF. The chain is assembled from TRBV4-2 and TRBJ1-2, with a tentative D gene TRBD1 over 6 matching bases. The germline V gene encodes CDR1 LGHNA and CDR2 YNFKEQ. Trimming takes 4 bases from V and 2 bases from J, and the germline ends sit 14 bases apart. The CDR3 runs 15 residues from the cysteine to the phenylalanine. Of all the DNA, just the CDR3 is kept, 45 bases in frame from base 1.